The 15 T cell receptor beta chains listed next were all sequenced from one sample in a study of response to subunit inactivated influenza vaccine. MiXCR, run by TCRdb on the RT-PCR reads, gives a single entry per CDR3 protein. The sample has about 620,000 distinct CDR3 sequences, approximately 10% seen once. These sequences were also reported in another study, on T cells expressing NK-cell markers. As that study records: A 5'RACE template switching approach incorporating UMIs was used to make TCR beta cDNA.

The material was PBMCs from blood, obtained on the day of vaccination. The receptors originated from a man between 50 and 59 years old who received an inactivated influenza vaccine.

The chain has TRBV7-6 and TRBJ1-3; tentative D call: TRBD1 (6 bases). The V and J ends lost 5 bases and 1 base respectively, with 15 bases between them. This CDR3 is built from 16 residues. Per the germline V gene, CDR1 is SGHVS and CDR2 is FNYEAQ. This chain's CDR3 is CASSLRTESSGNTIYF. In DNA form, the CDR3 reads TGTGCCAGCAGCCTACGGACAGAATCATCTGGAAACACCATATATTTT.

This clonotype was observed a few times. J is TRBJ2-1 and V is TRBV7-9; 10 bases agree with TRBD1. The CDR3 sequence is 14 residues long. CDR1 is SEHNR, CDR2 FQNEAQ, per germline (reference sequence). The V segment lost 5 bases and the J segment 8 bases; nucleotides outside the gene matches: 6. CDR3 sequence reads: CASSEDRGRDEQFF. CDR3 DNA sequence: TGTGCCAGCAGCGAAGACAGGGGGCGTGATGAGCAGTTCTTC. The variable domain in full, completed from reference TRBV7-9 and TRBJ2-1, reads DTGVSQNPRHKITKRGQNVTFRCDPISEHNRLYWYRQTLGQGPEFLTYFQNEAQLEKSRLLSDRFSAERPKGSFSTLEIQRTEQGDSAMYLCASSEDRGRDEQFFGPGTRLTVL.

On this clonotype: Because the CDR3 is missing its conserved closing phenylalanine or tryptophan, this is likely a read error. The V call is TRBV7-2, the J call TRBJ1-2; no definite D call. In germline, CDR1 is SGHTA, CDR2 FQGNSA. Trimming took 4 bases from V and 7 from J, leaving 7 bases between them. This CDR3 is 11 amino acids long. In DNA, the CDR3 is TGTGCCAGCAGCTCTGATGCTGGCTACACCTTA. It encodes CASSSDAGYTL.

The genes are TRBV5-1 and TRBJ2-7; TRBD1 aligns across 10 bases. The CDR3 consists of 16 residues. V was pared by 0 bases and J by 3 bases, with 6 bases of the junction left unmatched. The germline CDR1 and CDR2 sequences are SGHRS and YFSETQ. The DNA of the CDR3 is TGCGCCAGCAGCTTGGGCCCGGGACAGGGGAACTACGAGCAGTACTTC. Protein sequence: CASSLGPGQGNYEQYF.

In its sample, this clonotype was seen a few times. The chain carries TRBV6-1 and TRBJ2-7; 7 bases line up with TRBD1. V shed 6 bases, J shed 5 bases, and the junction held 4 bases outside the gene matches. This CDR3 spans 12 amino acids. Germline V lookup: CDR1 MNHNS, CDR2 SASEGT. CDR3 sequence: CASRNRGDEQYF. The CDR3 DNA is TGTGCCAGCAGAAACAGGGGAGACGAGCAGTACTTC.

This clonotype was seen a handful of times. The chain uses TRBV20-1 and TRBJ2-7; TRBD1 matches at 9 bases. The CDR3 runs to 13 residues. Unmatched junction bases numbered 3, after V lost 3 bases and J lost 3 bases. CDR1 is DFQATT and CDR2 is SNEGSKA in the germline V gene (reference sequence). CDR3 nucleotide sequence: TGCAGTGCTAGGGACAGGGGCTTCTACGAGCAGTACTTC. Its translation is CSARDRGFYEQYF.

The table lists this clonotype with many counts. The rearrangement uses TRBV7-2 and TRBJ2-3; D is ambiguous. Trimming pared 2 bases from V and 2 bases from J, leaving 11 bases between. The germline V gene has CDR1 SGHTA and CDR2 FQGNSA. The CDR3 is 15 residues long. The DNA of the CDR3 is TGTGCCAGCAGCTTACCCCTCGGGCACACAGATACGCAGTATTTT. As protein: CASSLPLGHTDTQYF.

This clonotype was detected many times. The chain joins TRBV27 to TRBJ1-6; TRBD1 is a possible D gene (5 bases). Germline lookup yields CDR1 MNHEY and CDR2 SMNVEV (reference sequence). V dropped 2 bases and J dropped 10 bases, with 12 bases sitting between them. The CDR3 is 14 residues long. The CDR3 reads CASSLIQGGSPLHF. CDR3 bases: TGTGCCAGCAGTTTAATCCAGGGAGGCTCACCCCTCCACTTT.

This clonotype was seen a handful of times. V and J are TRBV28 and TRBJ2-2, with 8 bases lining up with TRBD2. CDR3 length: 15 amino acids. Per germline, CDR1 MDHEN and CDR2 SYDVKM. V shed 9 bases and J 4 bases; nucleotides not matched to a gene: 10. The CDR3 nucleotides are TGTGCCAGTAGATTAAACGGGAGGGGCACCGGGGAGCTGTTTTTT. It encodes CASRLNGRGTGELFF.

This clonotype has more than one count but fewer than ten. The V and J genes are TRBV27 and TRBJ1-1; TRBD1 agrees at 10 bases. The V segment lost 11 bases and the J segment 6 bases; nucleotides outside the gene matches: 18. Germline CDR1 is MNHEY and CDR2 is SMNVEV (reference sequence). CDR3 size: 16 residues. The CDR3 DNA reads as TGTGCCGCCTTAGTTCGTATCGGACAGGGGGTTTCTGAAGCTTTCTTT. This codes for CAALVRIGQGVSEAFF.

The gene calls are TRBV29-1 and TRBJ2-5; 8 bases match TRBD2. The junction had 19 bases not matched to a gene; V was cut back by 6 bases and J by 4 bases. From germline, CDR1 is SQVTM and CDR2 ANQGSEA. The CDR3 sequence is 17 residues long. The CDR3 protein is CSVTGGPGRGVGETQYF. The DNA of the CDR3 is TGCAGCGTGACGGGAGGGCCGGGGCGCGGGGTCGGAGAGACCCAGTACTTC.

V and J are TRBV24-1 and TRBJ2-3; 8 bases align to TRBD2. CDR1 KGHDR and CDR2 SFDVKD come from the germline V gene. The CDR3 has 16 amino acids. J gave up 4 bases and V 1 base, and 6 bases lay outside the gene matches. The CDR3 here is CATSDFGLAGADTQYF. CDR3 in DNA: TGTGCCACCAGTGATTTCGGCCTAGCGGGCGCAGATACGCAGTATTTT.

This clonotype was observed a few times. In DNA form, the CDR3 reads TGTGCCAGCTCACCACCGGGCAGTCAAGAGACCCAGTACTTC. Translation gives CASSPPGSQETQYF. V and J are TRBV18 and TRBJ2-5, with D uncertain. The CDR3 is 14 amino acids. CDR1 is KGHSH, CDR2 LQKENI, per germline. Trimming left V 0 bases short and J 2 bases short, with 7 bases between. Drawing the rest from reference TRBV18 and TRBJ2-5, the complete variable domain is NAGVMQNPRHLVRRRGQEARLRCSPMKGHSHVYWYRQLPEEGLKFMVYLQKENIIDESGMPKERFSAEFPKEGPSILRIQQVVRGDSAAYFCASSPPGSQETQYFGPGTRLLVL.

The table lists this clonotype with a few counts. The CDR3 region has the DNA TGCGCCAGCAGCTTGGTCGGGGGAGCTAACTATGGCTACACCTTC. Translation gives CASSLVGGANYGYTF. The V and J genes are TRBV5-1 and TRBJ1-2, with D perhaps TRBD1 (5 bases). In germline, CDR1 is SGHRS, CDR2 YFSETQ. The CDR3 is 15 amino acids. The V gene lost 0 bases and the J gene lost 0 bases, with 9 bases spanning the gap. Combining the CDR3 with reference TRBV5-1 and TRBJ1-2 gives the whole variable domain KAGVTQTPRYLIKTRGQQVTLSCSPISGHRSVSWYQQTPGQGLQFLFEYFSETQRNKGNFPGRFSGRQFSNSRSEMNVSTLELGDSALYLCASSLVGGANYGYTFGSGTRLTVV.

This clonotype was counted at least ten times. The CDR3 here is CASSLFQGAAYEQYF. In DNA, the CDR3 is TGTGCCAGCAGTTTATTCCAGGGGGCCGCCTACGAGCAGTACTTC. The chain employs TRBV28 and TRBJ2-7; 8 positions agree with TRBD1. Trimming removed 1 base from V and 2 bases from J; junction bases left unmatched: 4. Germline CDR1 reads MDHEN; CDR2 reads SYDVKM. This CDR3 has 15 residues.